The clone carrying this T cell receptor beta chain was seen a few times. These data belong to a study of blood T cell repertoires in COVID-19. Method: immunoSEQ multiplex PCR; TCRdb's copy keeps in-frame clones and lacks some. The profile covers fewer than 150,000 clones, with approximately 84% appearing a single time and 10% to 15% taken by the ten largest. The source material was peripheral blood. The TCR comes from a human donor in a cohort sampled during active COVID-19.

This CDR3 reads CASSPSLRTGNGYTF. The CDR3 DNA sequence: TGTGCCAGCAGTCCGTCACTCCGAACAGGGAATGGCTACACCTTC. J is TRBJ1-2 and V is TRBV6-2 or TRBV6-3, with a possible D match to TRBD1 (6 bases). Germline lookup yields CDR1 MNHEY and CDR2 SVGEGT. The V and J ends lost 5 bases and 6 bases respectively, with 19 bases between them. CDR3 size: 15 residues.